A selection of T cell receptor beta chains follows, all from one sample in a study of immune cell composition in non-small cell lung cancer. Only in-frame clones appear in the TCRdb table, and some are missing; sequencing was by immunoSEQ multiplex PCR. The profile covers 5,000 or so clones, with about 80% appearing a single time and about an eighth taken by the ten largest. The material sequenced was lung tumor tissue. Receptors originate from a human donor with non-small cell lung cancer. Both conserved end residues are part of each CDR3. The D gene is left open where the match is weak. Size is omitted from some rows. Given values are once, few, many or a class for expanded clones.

CDR3 DNA: TGCGCCAGCAGCGTTTCCGTTTCGGGTGAGCAGTTCTTC
CDR3 protein: CASSVSVSGEQFF
V gene: TRBV5-1
clone size: once
D gene: .
J gene: TRBJ2-1

CDR3 DNA: TGCGCCAGCAGTGAATTTCAGGGTGCCGGGGAAAAACTGTTTTTT
CDR3 protein: CASSEFQGAGEKLFF
V gene: TRBV10-2
clone size: .
D gene: .
J gene: TRBJ1-4

CDR3 DNA: TGTGCCAGCAAACCCGGGACAGGGTCACATTTTCAGTACTTC
CDR3 protein: CASKPGTGSHFQYF
V gene: TRBV28
clone size: .
D gene: TRBD1
J gene: TRBJ2-4

CDR3 DNA: TGCAGCGCCTTGAGGGGGGGGGTATACAATGAGCAGTTCTTC
CDR3 protein: CSALRGGVYNEQFF
V gene: TRBV29-1
clone size: few
D gene: .
J gene: TRBJ2-1

CDR3 DNA: TGTGCCAGTAGTGATAGCGGGAGAAGAAACATTCAGTACTTC
CDR3 protein: CASSDSGRRNIQYF
V gene: TRBV19
clone size: .
D gene: TRBD2
J gene: TRBJ2-4

CDR3 DNA: TGTGCCAGTACCTACAGGGATCTGGGCCAAGAGACCCAGTACTTC
CDR3 protein: CASTYRDLGQETQYF
V gene: TRBV6-1
clone size: .
D gene: .
J gene: TRBJ2-5

CDR3 DNA: TGTGCCAGCAGCTTTCTCGACAGGCCCAATCTGCCCCAGCATTTT
CDR3 protein: CASSFLDRPNLPQHF
V gene: TRBV5-6
clone size: .
D gene: .
J gene: TRBJ1-5

CDR3 DNA: TGTGCCAGCAGCCTGACAGTCCCCTATGGCTACACCTTC
CDR3 protein: CASSLTVPYGYTF
V gene: TRBV7-2
clone size: .
D gene: .
J gene: TRBJ1-2

CDR3 DNA: TGCAGCGCTTTGGACAGGGGTGGCGAAAAACTGTTTTTT
CDR3 protein: CSALDRGGEKLFF
V gene: TRBV29-1
clone size: .
D gene: TRBD1
J gene: TRBJ1-4

CDR3 DNA: TGTGCCAGCAGTTCTTTCCGCACAGATACGCAGTATTTT
CDR3 protein: CASSSFRTDTQYF
V gene: TRBV28
clone size: .
D gene: .
J gene: TRBJ2-3

CDR3 DNA: TGTGCCAGCAGCTTAGGGCCAGGGGTATACCAAGAGACCCAGTACTTC
CDR3 protein: CASSLGPGVYQETQYF
V gene: TRBV7-6
clone size: .
D gene: .
J gene: TRBJ2-5

CDR3 DNA: TGTGCCAGCAGTTCTTTCGCTAGCGGGAGTGCCGGGGAGCTGTTTTTT
CDR3 protein: CASSSFASGSAGELFF
V gene: TRBV27
clone size: .
D gene: TRBD2
J gene: TRBJ2-2

CDR3 DNA: TGTGCCAGCAGTAGGGGACAATCAGGAAACACCATATATTTT
CDR3 protein: CASSRGQSGNTIYF
V gene: TRBV27
clone size: .
D gene: .
J gene: TRBJ1-3

CDR3 DNA: TGTGCCAGCAGTGAAAAGGGACAGGGTTACGAGCAGTACTTC
CDR3 protein: CASSEKGQGYEQYF
V gene: TRBV25-1
clone size: .
D gene: TRBD1
J gene: TRBJ2-7

CDR3 DNA: TGCGCCAGCAGCACGGGGATTATCCCCAATCAGCCCCAGCATTTT
CDR3 protein: CASSTGIIPNQPQHF
V gene: TRBV5-1
clone size: few
D gene: .
J gene: TRBJ1-5

CDR3 DNA: TGTGCCAGCAGATTTTCAGGGATGGGATACGAGCAGTACTTC
CDR3 protein: CASRFSGMGYEQYF
V gene: TRBV28
clone size: .
D gene: .
J gene: TRBJ2-7

CDR3 DNA: TGTGCCAGCAGCGTAAATTCAGGAAGCTCCTACGAGCAGTACTTC
CDR3 protein: CASSVNSGSSYEQYF
V gene: TRBV9
clone size: .
D gene: .
J gene: TRBJ2-7

CDR3 DNA: TGTGCCAGCAGCTTGGCGGCAGGCAAGAAGACCCAGTACTTC
CDR3 protein: CASSLAAGKKTQYF
V gene: TRBV5-6
clone size: .
D gene: .
J gene: TRBJ2-5

CDR3 DNA: TGTGCCAGCAGGTCGGGGGGCTCTGGAAACACCATATATTTT
CDR3 protein: CASRSGGSGNTIYF
V gene: TRBV28
clone size: .
D gene: .
J gene: TRBJ1-3

CDR3 DNA: TGTGCCAGCAGCTTAGTTTCAGGGATTGGGTATGGCTACACCTTC
CDR3 protein: CASSLVSGIGYGYTF
V gene: TRBV11-2
clone size: .
D gene: .
J gene: TRBJ1-2

CDR3 DNA: TGTGCCAGCAGCTCTACAGGGGGGAGCACAGATACGCAGTATTTT
CDR3 protein: CASSSTGGSTDTQYF
V gene: TRBV7-9
clone size: .
D gene: TRBD1
J gene: TRBJ2-3

CDR3 DNA: TGTGCCAGCAGTGGTGACAGGGGCTATACTGAAGCTTTCTTT
CDR3 protein: CASSGDRGYTEAFF
V gene: TRBV6-5
clone size: .
D gene: TRBD1
J gene: TRBJ1-1

CDR3 DNA: TGTGCCAGCAGCCCTAGACTAGCGGGAGAAGGAAACATTCAGTACTTC
CDR3 protein: CASSPRLAGEGNIQYF
V gene: TRBV7-8
clone size: .
D gene: TRBD2
J gene: TRBJ2-4

CDR3 DNA: TGTGCCAGCAGTCTTAGGACAGCGACTAACTATGGCTACACCTTC
CDR3 protein: CASSLRTATNYGYTF
V gene: TRBV6-6
clone size: .
D gene: .
J gene: TRBJ1-2

CDR3 DNA: TGTGCCAGCAGCCCGCGACTAGCGGACACGCAGTATTTT
CDR3 protein: CASSPRLADTQYF
V gene: TRBV11-1
clone size: .
D gene: TRBD2
J gene: TRBJ2-3

CDR3 DNA: TGTGCCAGCAGTCCCTGGTCAGGGTTCGCTGAGACCCAGTACTTC
CDR3 protein: CASSPWSGFAETQYF
V gene: TRBV27
clone size: .
D gene: .
J gene: TRBJ2-5

CDR3 DNA: TGTGCCAGCAGCTTTCGCCTAGCGGGAAGTGAGACCCAGTACTTC
CDR3 protein: CASSFRLAGSETQYF
V gene: TRBV5-6
clone size: .
D gene: TRBD2
J gene: TRBJ2-5

CDR3 DNA: TGTGCCAGCAGTTGGGGGCCGGGACAGGGGGCGAGGGAGCAGTACTTC
CDR3 protein: CASSWGPGQGAREQYF
V gene: TRBV27
clone size: .
D gene: TRBD1
J gene: TRBJ2-7

CDR3 DNA: TGTGCCATCGGACAGGTATACGAGCAGTACTTC
CDR3 protein: CAIGQVYEQYF
V gene: TRBV10-3
clone size: .
D gene: TRBD1
J gene: TRBJ2-7

CDR3 DNA: TGTGCCAGCAGCTTAGATCAGGCGGGCTCTACCTCCTACAATGAGCAGTTCTTC
CDR3 protein: CASSLDQAGSTSYNEQFF
V gene: TRBV11-3
clone size: .
D gene: .
J gene: TRBJ2-1

CDR3 DNA: TGTGCCAGCCTCCAGTTGGGGGCAGGGGCAAATCAGCCCCAGCATTTT
CDR3 protein: CASLQLGAGANQPQHF
V gene: TRBV19
clone size: .
D gene: .
J gene: TRBJ1-5

CDR3 DNA: TGCGCCAGCAGCTTGCGGACTAGCGGTTACAATGAGCAGTTCTTC
CDR3 protein: CASSLRTSGYNEQFF
V gene: TRBV5-1
clone size: .
D gene: TRBD2
J gene: TRBJ2-1

CDR3 DNA: TGTGCCAGCAAGGATCAGGATGCCACTGAAGCTTTCTTT
CDR3 protein: CASKDQDATEAFF
V gene: TRBV6-4
clone size: .
D gene: .
J gene: TRBJ1-1

CDR3 DNA: TGTGCCAGCAGTTACTCCCACCGGAGCAGCACTGAAGCTTTCTTT
CDR3 protein: CASSYSHRSSTEAFF
V gene: TRBV6-5
clone size: .
D gene: .
J gene: TRBJ1-1

CDR3 DNA: TGTGCCAGCAGTCGCGGTACCGGGGAGCTGTTTTTT
CDR3 protein: CASSRGTGELFF
V gene: TRBV28
clone size: .
D gene: .
J gene: TRBJ2-2

CDR3 DNA: TGTGCCAGCAGCTCGGTTGGACAGGGGGAAAAACTGTTTTTT
CDR3 protein: CASSSVGQGEKLFF
V gene: TRBV5-6
clone size: once
D gene: TRBD1
J gene: TRBJ1-4

CDR3 DNA: TGTGCCAGCAGCGCCTATAATTCACCCCTCCACTTT
CDR3 protein: CASSAYNSPLHF
V gene: TRBV27
clone size: .
D gene: .
J gene: TRBJ1-6

CDR3 DNA: TGTGCCAGCAGCGACCAGACAGCGAACACTGAAGCTTTCTTT
CDR3 protein: CASSDQTANTEAFF
V gene: TRBV11-2
clone size: .
D gene: .
J gene: TRBJ1-1

CDR3 DNA: TGTGCCACCAGCAGAGATCTAGCTAGCGGGGGATACAATGAGCAGTTCTTC
CDR3 protein: CATSRDLASGGYNEQFF
V gene: TRBV15
clone size: .
D gene: TRBD2
J gene: TRBJ2-1

CDR3 DNA: TGTGCCAGCAGTTCGCCGACTCTGTCGGAGACCCAGTACTTC
CDR3 protein: CASSSPTLSETQYF
V gene: TRBV28
clone size: .
D gene: .
J gene: TRBJ2-5

CDR3 DNA: TGTGCCAGCAGCTTGGGGGCCGGGCGGGAAGTCTATGAGCAGTTCTTC
CDR3 protein: CASSLGAGREVYEQFF
V gene: TRBV5-6
clone size: few
D gene: .
J gene: TRBJ2-1

CDR3 DNA: TGTGCCAGCTCACCGAGATCAGTCGGACAGGGGAACACTGAAGCTTTCTTT
CDR3 protein: CASSPRSVGQGNTEAFF
V gene: TRBV18
clone size: few
D gene: TRBD1
J gene: TRBJ1-1

CDR3 DNA: TGTGCCAGCAGCCCGTGGGAGGGAATAACAGATACGCAGTATTTT
CDR3 protein: CASSPWEGITDTQYF
V gene: TRBV9
clone size: .
D gene: TRBD2
J gene: TRBJ2-3

CDR3 DNA: TGCGCCAGCAGCTTCAACTACGAGCAGTACTTC
CDR3 protein: CASSFNYEQYF
V gene: TRBV5-1
clone size: .
D gene: .
J gene: TRBJ2-7

CDR3 DNA: TGTGCCAGCAGCTTATCAGGGGACGAGCAGTACTTC
CDR3 protein: CASSLSGDEQYF
V gene: TRBV7-2
clone size: few
D gene: .
J gene: TRBJ2-7

CDR3 DNA: TGTGCCAGCTCACCGTTAGCGGGAGGAGAAACCGGGGAGCTGTTTTTT
CDR3 protein: CASSPLAGGETGELFF
V gene: TRBV18
clone size: .
D gene: TRBD2
J gene: TRBJ2-2

CDR3 DNA: TGTGCCATCAGTCCCGGGACAGGGGTCGTTATTGGGGAGACCCAGTACTTC
CDR3 protein: CAISPGTGVVIGETQYF
V gene: TRBV10-3
clone size: .
D gene: TRBD1
J gene: TRBJ2-5

CDR3 DNA: TGCAGCGTTGTAGGACGGGACATCTATGGCTACACCTTC
CDR3 protein: CSVVGRDIYGYTF
V gene: TRBV29-1
clone size: .
D gene: .
J gene: TRBJ1-2

CDR3 DNA: TGTGCCAGTAGTATTCAGGGTTTTGCTGAAAAACTGTTTTTT
CDR3 protein: CASSIQGFAEKLFF
V gene: TRBV19
clone size: .
D gene: .
J gene: TRBJ1-4

CDR3 DNA: TGTGCCAGCTCCCCACGCTGGGACATCGGCATTCAGCCCCAGCATTTT
CDR3 protein: CASSPRWDIGIQPQHF
V gene: TRBV19
clone size: .
D gene: .
J gene: TRBJ1-5

CDR3 DNA: TGCAGCTTCAGACAGGGAGTCTACGAGCAGTACTTC
CDR3 protein: CSFRQGVYEQYF
V gene: TRBV29-1
clone size: .
D gene: TRBD1
J gene: TRBJ2-7

CDR3 DNA: TGCAGCGTTGATATTGCTCAGGGACTCTATGGCTACACCTTC
CDR3 protein: CSVDIAQGLYGYTF
V gene: TRBV29-1
clone size: .
D gene: .
J gene: TRBJ1-2

CDR3 DNA: TGCGCCAGCAGCCAGGGACAGTCCTATGGCTACACCTTC
CDR3 protein: CASSQGQSYGYTF
V gene: TRBV5-1
clone size: .
D gene: TRBD1
J gene: TRBJ1-2

CDR3 DNA: TGCGCCAGCAGCTTGGACCTAGAATACGAGCAGTACTTC
CDR3 protein: CASSLDLEYEQYF
V gene: TRBV5-1
clone size: .
D gene: .
J gene: TRBJ2-7